The 24 T cell receptor beta chains listed next were all sequenced from one sample in a study of cytomegalovirus exposure and HLA in healthy donors. The PCR was carried out with 60 Vbeta primers and 13 Jbeta primers. Data came from immunoSEQ multiplex PCR; TCRdb stores just in-frame clones and leaves some out. The table lists roughly 160,000 clones, approximately 80% of them singletons. Sequencing input: PBMCs. The receptors shown here come from a young man in good health and CMV-seropositive.

About this clone: One junction end disagrees with the germline gene, perhaps due to a read error. The gene calls are TRBV30 and TRBJ1-2; TRBD1 is a possible D gene (5 bases). The CDR3 is made up of 13 amino acids. The germline V gene has CDR1 GTSNPN and CDR2 SVGIG (reference sequence). CDR3 sequence: CAWGVQTDYGYTF. The CDR3 DNA sequence: TGTGCCTGGGGTGTACAGACAGACTATGGCTACACCTTC.

V gene TRBV27 combines with J gene TRBJ2-1, with TRBD1 identical over 7 bases. CDR1 and CDR2 (germline): MNHEY, SMNVEV (reference sequence). V was pared by 2 bases and J by 5 bases, with 3 bases of the junction left unmatched. The CDR3 has 14 amino acids. CDR3 protein: CASSLDRVNNEQFF. DNA of the CDR3: TGTGCCAGCAGTTTAGACAGGGTAAACAATGAGCAGTTCTTC.

The genes are TRBV7-7 and TRBJ2-1; 12 bases are shared with TRBD2. V trimming: 1 base; J trimming: 2 bases; junction bases outside the gene matches: 3. This CDR3 is built from 17 residues. Germline assignment: CDR1 SSHAT and CDR2 FNYEAQ (reference sequence). The CDR3 region is CASSLGLAGVTYNEQFF. CDR3 sequence (DNA): TGTGCCAGCAGCTTAGGACTAGCGGGGGTTACCTACAATGAGCAGTTCTTC.

The chain carries TRBV7-2 and TRBJ1-4; 8 bases are shared with TRBD1. Per germline, CDR1 SGHTA and CDR2 FQGNSA. Trimming took 4 bases from V and 5 from J; bases not matched to a gene: 6. The CDR3 is made up of 15 amino acids. The CDR3 region is CASSYRQGSNEKLFF. The CDR3 nucleotides read TGTGCCAGCAGCTATCGACAGGGGTCGAATGAAAAACTGTTTTTT.

This sequence joins TRBV5-6 and TRBJ2-5; weak D call: TRBD1 (6 bases). From germline, CDR1 is SGHDT and CDR2 YYEEEE. The length of the CDR3 is 15 residues. The V gene lost 2 bases and the J gene lost 2 bases, with 13 bases spanning the gap. CDR3 coding DNA: TGTGCCAGCAGCTTACTAGGACAGAGGCAAGAGACCCAGTACTTC. It translates to CASSLLGQRQETQYF.

This clone was seen only once. The sample holds other DNA sequences that translate to the same CDR3. This chain links TRBV19 with TRBJ2-5; D not resolved. The CDR3 is 11 amino acids. Germline V lookup: CDR1 LNHDA, CDR2 SQIVND (reference sequence). The V and J ends lost 3 bases and 4 bases respectively, with 3 bases between them. This CDR3 is CASSIRETQYF. DNA for the CDR3: TGTGCCAGTAGTATTAGAGAGACCCAGTACTTC.

The CDR3 sequence: CASSFQWGRGLYTGELFF. CDR3 in DNA: TGTGCCAGCAGCTTCCAGTGGGGGCGGGGGCTTTACACCGGGGAGCTGTTTTTT. The chain has TRBV11-2 and TRBJ2-2; TRBD2 is a possible D gene (7 bases). The CDR3 spans 18 residues. Germline CDR1 and CDR2: SGHAT and FQNNGV. Trimming cost V 3 bases and J 3 bases, with 20 bases left between them.

This clone was recorded once. V is TRBV6-1 and J is TRBJ1-4, with TRBD1 matching over 7 bases. V lost 6 bases to trimming and J lost 7 bases; unmatched junction nucleotides: 8. CDR1 is MNHNS and CDR2 is SASEGT in the germline V gene. The CDR3 has 14 amino acids. As DNA, the CDR3 is TGTGCCAGCAGCGAAAGGGGGCGCGGTGAAAAACTGTTTTTT. Translating gives CASSERGRGEKLFF.

The chain carries TRBV12-5 and TRBJ2-3; D not certain. Germline lookup yields CDR1 LGHNT and CDR2 FRNRAP. The V end was cut by 3 bases, the J end by 4 bases, with 14 bases between. There are 15 residues in the CDR3. This CDR3 reads CASGFGANYPDTQYF. Here the CDR3 DNA reads TGTGCTAGTGGTTTCGGAGCAAACTACCCAGATACGCAGTATTTT.

The rearrangement uses TRBV10-2 and TRBJ1-4; a possible D gene is TRBD1 (6 bases). CDR3 length equals 17 residues. From germline, CDR1 is WSHSY and CDR2 SAAADI. Trimming removed 6 bases from V and 2 bases from J, with 19 bases in between. The CDR3 is CASRAHGRGPTNEKLFF. DNA for the CDR3: TGCGCCAGCAGGGCCCATGGCAGGGGCCCCACTAATGAAAAACTGTTTTTT.

This chain uses TRBV27 with TRBJ2-7, with 7 bases lining up with TRBD1. This CDR3 contains 19 residues. CDR1 MNHEY and CDR2 SMNVEV come from the germline V gene (reference sequence). V lost 6 bases, J lost 3 bases, and 23 bases stayed unmatched. CDR3 nucleotide sequence: TGTGCCAGCAGCCCACGGAGATACAGGGGAATATGGGCCTTCTACGAGCAGTACTTC. The encoded protein is CASSPRRYRGIWAFYEQYF.

This clone was detected once. The rearrangement uses TRBV2 and TRBJ1-6; D is possibly TRBD1 (6 bases). Germline V gene sequence: CDR1 SNHLY, CDR2 FYNNEI. This CDR3 has 14 residues. Trimming cost V 6 bases and J 0 bases, with 6 bases left between them. The CDR3 spells CASRDSSYNSPLHF. The CDR3 DNA is TGTGCCAGCAGGGACAGCTCCTATAATTCACCCCTCCACTTT.

Only one count was recorded for this clone. The V and J genes are TRBV19 and TRBJ2-7; possible D gene TRBD2, 5 bases. Germline V gives CDR1 LNHDA, CDR2 SQIVND (reference sequence). The CDR3 sequence is 13 residues long. Trimming removed 5 bases at V and 3 bases at J, with 11 bases between. As DNA, the CDR3 is TGTGCCAGTAGTCCGGCTAGCAACTACGAGCAGTACTTC. Amino acid sequence: CASSPASNYEQYF.

The chain recombines TRBV6-1 with TRBJ1-5; weak D call: TRBD1 (6 bases). V gave up 5 bases and J gave up 0 bases, with 11 bases separating them. There are 15 residues in the CDR3. CDR1 MNHNS and CDR2 SASEGT come from the germline V gene. The DNA of the CDR3 is TGTGCCAGCAGTCCCGACAGGTTTAGCAATCAGCCCCAGCATTTT. It codes for CASSPDRFSNQPQHF.

This clone has only one observation. J is TRBJ2-1 and V is TRBV6-5, with a weak D call TRBD2 (6 bases). This CDR3 comprises 16 residues. Per the germline V gene, CDR1 is MNHEY and CDR2 is SVGAGI. Between the trimmed V and J ends, which lost 0 bases and 8 bases, there was a span of 17 bases. The CDR3 DNA follows: TGTGCCAGCAGTTACTCCTCCGGGACTGCTGGGGATGAGCAGTTCTTC. Translating gives CASSYSSGTAGDEQFF.

The rearrangement joins TRBV7-2 to TRBJ1-2, with D perhaps matching TRBD1 (5 bases). Trimming cost V 8 bases and J 3 bases, with 13 bases left between them. The CDR3 consists of 13 residues. Germline loops: CDR1 SGHTA, CDR2 FQGNSA. DNA for the CDR3: TGTGCCAGCGGGGGGGACCGACACTATGGCTACACCTTC. It encodes CASGGDRHYGYTF. The full variable domain, in which reference TRBV7-2 and TRBJ1-2 provide the parts outside the CDR3, is GAGVSQSPSNKVTEKGKDVELRCDPISGHTALYWYRQSLGQGLEFLIYFQGNSAPDKSGLPSDRFSAERTGGSVSTLTIQRTQQEDSAVYLCASGGDRHYGYTFGSGTRLTVV.

The rearrangement links TRBV19 to TRBJ1-1; 8 bases align to TRBD1. V dropped 4 bases and J dropped 5; count of bases not matched to a gene: 6. Germline assignment: CDR1 LNHDA and CDR2 SQIVND (reference sequence). The CDR3 has 14 amino acids. CDR3 in DNA: TGTGCCAGTAGTACGGGACAGGTTTGGACTGAAGCTTTCTTT. It is translated as CASSTGQVWTEAFF.

This chain connects TRBV2 to TRBJ1-5; a possible D gene is TRBD1 (5 bases). V was trimmed by 5 bases and J by 2 bases, leaving 10 bases between them. The germline CDR1 and CDR2 sequences are SNHLY and FYNNEI. The CDR3 loop spans 14 amino acids. CDR3 region: CASSLSGGNQPQHF. The CDR3, as DNA: TGTGCCAGCAGTCTTTCGGGGGGCAATCAGCCCCAGCATTTT.

The V and J genes are TRBV30 and TRBJ2-1; 13 bases align to TRBD2. Trimming cost V 4 bases and J 7 bases; bases outside gene matches: 7. CDR1 is GTSNPN and CDR2 is SVGIG in the germline V gene (reference sequence). The CDR3 sequence is 15 residues long. DNA for the CDR3: TGTGCCTGGACCGGACTAGCGGGGGCTCGAAATGAGCAGTTCTTC. Amino acid sequence: CAWTGLAGARNEQFF.

Regarding this clone: Its ends do not fully match the called genes, so a read error is possible. Within the sample, other DNA sequences also encode this same CDR3. The chain couples TRBV18 to TRBJ2-1; 8 bases agree with TRBD1. The CDR3 length is 16 residues. Germline V gene sequence: CDR1 KGHSH, CDR2 LQKENI. The chain's CDR3 is CASSHTDRADYNEQFF. The CDR3 bases are TGTGCCAGTTCACACACGGACAGGGCTGACTACAATGAGCAGTTCTTC.

The chain recombines TRBV9 with TRBJ1-5; D gene uncertain. The germline V gene has CDR1 SGDLS and CDR2 YYNGEE. Trimming took off 3 bases at V and 7 bases at J, with 11 bases between the two ends. This CDR3 region has 13 residues. The DNA of the CDR3 is TGTGCCAGCAGCGCCTATGGAGAGCAGCCCCAGCATTTT. Encoded protein: CASSAYGEQPQHF.

This clone appeared once. The chain employs TRBV14 and TRBJ2-5, with D perhaps matching TRBD1 (5 bases). V was trimmed by 0 bases and J by 3 bases, leaving 17 bases between them. This CDR3 spans 17 amino acids. Germline assignment: CDR1 SGHDN and CDR2 FVKESK. CDR3 residues: CASSQDYYGAGEETQYF. The CDR3 nucleotides are TGTGCCAGCAGCCAAGATTATTATGGGGCAGGTGAAGAGACCCAGTACTTC.

The V call is TRBV30, the J call TRBJ2-5; D is possibly TRBD1 (5 bases). Germline assignment: CDR1 GTSNPN and CDR2 SVGIG (reference sequence). V lost 4 bases and J 2 bases, leaving 11 bases between the germline ends. CDR3 size: 13 residues. This CDR3 is CAWNKGPQETQYF. CDR3 DNA: TGTGCCTGGAATAAGGGGCCTCAAGAGACCCAGTACTTC.

The rearrangement uses TRBV11-2 and TRBJ2-7; TRBD1 agrees at 10 bases. The CDR3 runs to 14 residues. V shed 5 bases and J 3 bases; nucleotides not matched to a gene: 4. The germline gives CDR1 SGHAT, CDR2 FQNNGV. The CDR3 DNA sequence: TGTGCCAGCAGCCCCGGGGACAGGGGCTACGAGCAGTACTTC. Amino acids: CASSPGDRGYEQYF.